The TCR beta chain described here comes from a study of tumour-infiltrating T cells in Burkitt lymphoma. Study overall: Productive clonality predicted overall and progression-free survival.

Libraries were prepared by immunoSEQ multiplex PCR; TCRdb keeps only in-frame clonotypes and omits some of them. The data show about 46,000 clones, around 29% seen once. The source is a human donor with Burkitt lymphoma. The sequencing input was tumor tissue.

The CDR3 protein is CASSVVAGYEQYF. CDR3 sequence (DNA): TGTGCCAGCAGCGTAGTTGCGGGGTACGAGCAGTACTTC. The gene calls are TRBV9 and TRBJ2-7, with D maybe TRBD2 (6 bases). There are 13 residues in the CDR3. Trimming shortened V by 0 bases and J by 4 bases, and 8 bases separated the two germline ends. Germline values: CDR1 SGDLS, CDR2 YYNGEE.